This TCR beta chain stems from a study of blood T cell repertoires in COVID-19. Original processing notes: Reference gene primer amplification yielded estimated nucleated cell counts. Profiling relied on immunoSEQ multiplex PCR, and the TCRdb table lists in-frame clones only, not all of them. V and J calls plus clone size are reproduced from that table; the DNA served to infer D and trimming. The table lists some 240,000 clones, around four fifths of them singletons, with over 4% in the top ten. Sequenced input: PBMCs or T cells enriched from blood (not recorded which). The origin of this receptor is a man younger than 45 with acute COVID-19.

The CDR3 here is CASSSTGGLLDEKLFF. In nucleotides, the CDR3 is TGTGCCAGCAGCTCTACAGGGGGCTTGTTAGATGAAAAACTGTTTTTT. This chain uses TRBV28 with TRBJ1-4; 9 positions match TRBD1. The J segment lost 6 bases and the V segment lost 6 bases, leaving 11 bases of the junction unmatched. The CDR3 consists of 16 residues. Per germline, CDR1 MDHEN and CDR2 SYDVKM.